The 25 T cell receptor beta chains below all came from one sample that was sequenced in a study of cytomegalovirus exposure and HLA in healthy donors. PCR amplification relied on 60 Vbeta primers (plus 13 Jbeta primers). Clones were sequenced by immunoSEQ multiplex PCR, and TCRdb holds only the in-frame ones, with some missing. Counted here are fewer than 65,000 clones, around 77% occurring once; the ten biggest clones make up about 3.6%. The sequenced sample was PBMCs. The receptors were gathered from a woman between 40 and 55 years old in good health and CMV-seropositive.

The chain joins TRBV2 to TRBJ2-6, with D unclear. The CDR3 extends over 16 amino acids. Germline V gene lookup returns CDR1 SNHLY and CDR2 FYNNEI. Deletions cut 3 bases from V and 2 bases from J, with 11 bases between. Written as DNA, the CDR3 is TGTGCCAGCAGTGATACTAAAAAGGCTGGGGCCAACGTCCTGACTTTC. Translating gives CASSDTKKAGANVLTF.

Here the CDR3 DNA reads TGTGCCAGCAGCGTACCCTTTGGAGGAAATGGCTACACCTTC. Residues: CASSVPFGGNGYTF. The chain is built from TRBV5-6 and TRBJ1-2; no firm D call. V was shortened by 4 bases and J by 6 bases, with 16 bases between the two germline ends. The CDR3 is 14 amino acids. Looked up from germline, CDR1 is SGHDT and CDR2 is YYEEEE.

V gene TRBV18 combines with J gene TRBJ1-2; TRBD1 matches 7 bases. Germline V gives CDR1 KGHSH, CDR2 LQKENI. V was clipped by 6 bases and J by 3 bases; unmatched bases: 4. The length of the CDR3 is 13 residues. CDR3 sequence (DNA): TGTGCCAGCTCGCCGGGACAGCACTATGGCTACACCTTC. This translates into CASSPGQHYGYTF.

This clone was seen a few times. For the CDR3, the DNA is TGCGCCAGCAGCTTGGTAAGGGGTCGAAATTCACCCCTCCACTTT. Amino acids: CASSLVRGRNSPLHF. The chain carries TRBV5-1 and TRBJ1-6, with D possibly being TRBD1 (5 bases). The CDR3 length is 15 residues. The V gene lost 0 bases and the J gene lost 7 bases, with 11 bases spanning the gap. Per the germline V gene, CDR1 is SGHRS and CDR2 is YFSETQ.

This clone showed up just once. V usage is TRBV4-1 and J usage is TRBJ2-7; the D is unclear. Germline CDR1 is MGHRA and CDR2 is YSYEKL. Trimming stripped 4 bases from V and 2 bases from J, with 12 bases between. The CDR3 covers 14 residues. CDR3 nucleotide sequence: TGCGCCAGCAGCCCCTTCAGCCTAGCCTACGAGCAGTACTTC. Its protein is CASSPFSLAYEQYF.

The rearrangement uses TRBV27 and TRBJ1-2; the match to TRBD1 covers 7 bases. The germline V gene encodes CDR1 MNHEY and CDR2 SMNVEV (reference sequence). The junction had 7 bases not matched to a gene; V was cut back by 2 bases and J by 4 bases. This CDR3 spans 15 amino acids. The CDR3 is CASSLRGQGTYGYTF. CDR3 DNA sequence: TGTGCCAGCAGTTTAAGGGGGCAAGGGACCTATGGCTACACCTTC.

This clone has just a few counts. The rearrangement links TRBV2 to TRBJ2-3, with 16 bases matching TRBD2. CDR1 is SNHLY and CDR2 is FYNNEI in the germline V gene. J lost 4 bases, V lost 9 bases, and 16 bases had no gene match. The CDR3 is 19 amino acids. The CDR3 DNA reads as TGTGCCAGTACGGCCGGGACTAGCGGGGGGGCGTCAATTTCAGATACGCAGTATTTT. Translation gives CASTAGTSGGASISDTQYF.

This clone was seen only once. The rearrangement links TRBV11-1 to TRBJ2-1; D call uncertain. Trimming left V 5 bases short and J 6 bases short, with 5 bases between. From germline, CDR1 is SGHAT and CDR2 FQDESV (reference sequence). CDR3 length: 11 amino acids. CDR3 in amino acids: CASSLLNEQFF. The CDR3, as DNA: TGTGCCAGCAGCCTCCTCAATGAGCAGTTCTTC.

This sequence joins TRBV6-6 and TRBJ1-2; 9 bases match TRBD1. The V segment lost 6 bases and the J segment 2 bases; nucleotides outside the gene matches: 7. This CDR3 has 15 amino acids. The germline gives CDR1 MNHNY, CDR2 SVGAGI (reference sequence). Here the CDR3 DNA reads TGTGCCAGCAGGCAATCCGGACAGGGGAACTATGGCTACACCTTC. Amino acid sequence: CASRQSGQGNYGYTF.

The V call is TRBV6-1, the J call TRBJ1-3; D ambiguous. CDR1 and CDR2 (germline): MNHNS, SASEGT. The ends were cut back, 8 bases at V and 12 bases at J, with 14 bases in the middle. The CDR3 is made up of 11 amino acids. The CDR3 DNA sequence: TGTGCCAGCCGAGATTTTGACATCATATATTTT. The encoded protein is CASRDFDIIYF.

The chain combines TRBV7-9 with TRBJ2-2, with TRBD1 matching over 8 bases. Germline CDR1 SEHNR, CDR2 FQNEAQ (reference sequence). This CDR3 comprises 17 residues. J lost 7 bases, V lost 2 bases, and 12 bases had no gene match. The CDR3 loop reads CASSLLSLTGDGGELFF. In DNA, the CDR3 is TGTGCCAGCAGCTTATTGTCCCTGACAGGGGATGGCGGGGAGCTGTTTTTT.

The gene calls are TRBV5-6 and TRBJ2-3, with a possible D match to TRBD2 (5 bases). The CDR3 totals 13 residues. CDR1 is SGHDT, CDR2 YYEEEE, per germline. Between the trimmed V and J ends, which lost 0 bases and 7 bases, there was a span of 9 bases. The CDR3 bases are TGTGCCAGCAGCTTGGACGGGGTCCATACGCAGTATTTT. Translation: CASSLDGVHTQYF.

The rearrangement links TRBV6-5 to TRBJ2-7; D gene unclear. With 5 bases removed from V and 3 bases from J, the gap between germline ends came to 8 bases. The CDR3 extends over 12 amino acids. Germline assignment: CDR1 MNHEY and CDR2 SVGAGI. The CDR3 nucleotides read TGTGCCAGCAGTAACCCCTACTACGAGCAGTACTTC. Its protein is CASSNPYYEQYF.

The CDR3 DNA is TGTGCCAGCAGCACCTACGGACAGGGAGGGATGAATGAGCAGTTCTTC. Protein: CASSTYGQGGMNEQFF. This rearrangement joins TRBV7-6 to TRBJ2-1; possibly TRBD1 for D (8 bases). Germline CDR1 reads SGHVS; CDR2 reads FNYEAQ. The V end was cut by 5 bases, the J end by 7 bases, with 21 bases between. This CDR3 spans 16 amino acids.

The CDR3: CATSPRGRRNGYTF. In nucleotides, the CDR3 is TGTGCCACTTCACCCAGGGGGCGCCGTAATGGCTACACCTTC. This chain joins TRBV6-6 and TRBJ1-2, with 8 bases lining up with TRBD1. CDR1 and CDR2 (germline): MNHNY, SVGAGI (reference sequence). CDR3 length: 14 residues. With V trimmed by 10 bases and J by 6 bases, 13 bases remained unmatched.

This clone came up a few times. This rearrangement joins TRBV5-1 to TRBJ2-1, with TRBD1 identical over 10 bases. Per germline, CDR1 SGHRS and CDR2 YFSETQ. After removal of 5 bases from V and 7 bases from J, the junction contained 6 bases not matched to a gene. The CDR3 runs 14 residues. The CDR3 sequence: CASRRGTGENEQFF. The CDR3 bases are TGCGCCAGCAGGCGCGGGACAGGGGAAAATGAGCAGTTCTTC.

CDR3 loop: CASSSRQDSPLHF. The CDR3 nucleotides read TGTGCCAGCAGCTCGAGACAGGATTCACCCCTCCACTTT. J is TRBJ1-6 and V is TRBV5-6; possible D gene TRBD1, 6 bases. The length of the CDR3 is 13 residues. The germline gives CDR1 SGHDT, CDR2 YYEEEE. V gave up 3 bases and J gave up 8 bases, with 9 bases separating them.

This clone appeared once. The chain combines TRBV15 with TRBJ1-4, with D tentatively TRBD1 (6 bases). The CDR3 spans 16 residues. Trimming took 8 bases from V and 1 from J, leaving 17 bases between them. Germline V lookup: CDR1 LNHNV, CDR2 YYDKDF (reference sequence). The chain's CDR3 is CATEDRPRVTNEKLFF. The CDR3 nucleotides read TGTGCCACCGAAGACAGGCCCCGGGTAACTAATGAAAAACTGTTTTTT.

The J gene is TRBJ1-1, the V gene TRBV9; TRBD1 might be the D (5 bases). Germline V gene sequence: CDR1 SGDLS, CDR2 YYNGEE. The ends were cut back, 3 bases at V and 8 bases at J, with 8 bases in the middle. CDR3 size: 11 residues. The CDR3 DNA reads TGTGCCAGCAGCGGTCAGGGAGAAGCTTTCTTT. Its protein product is CASSGQGEAFF.

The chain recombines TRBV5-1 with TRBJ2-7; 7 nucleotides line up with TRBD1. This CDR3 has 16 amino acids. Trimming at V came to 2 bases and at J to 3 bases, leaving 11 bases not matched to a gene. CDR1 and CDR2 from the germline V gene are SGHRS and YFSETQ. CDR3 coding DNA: TGCGCCAGCAGCTTTTTACGGGACAGCGGCGACTACGAGCAGTACTTC. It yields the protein CASSFLRDSGDYEQYF.

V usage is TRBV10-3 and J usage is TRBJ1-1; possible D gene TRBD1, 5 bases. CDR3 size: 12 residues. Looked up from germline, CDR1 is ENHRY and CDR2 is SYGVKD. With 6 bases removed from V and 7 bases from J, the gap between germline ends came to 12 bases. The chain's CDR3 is CAISREGVEAFF. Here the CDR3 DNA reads TGTGCCATCAGCAGGGAGGGCGTTGAAGCTTTCTTT.

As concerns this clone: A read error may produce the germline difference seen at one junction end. The CDR3 nucleotides read TGTGCTAGCAGCCCCGTGACAGGGGGCGGCGAGACCCAGTACTTC. Protein sequence: CASSPVTGGGETQYF. The chain is built from TRBV7-7 and TRBJ2-5; 10 nucleotides agree with TRBD1. Germline-derived CDR1 and CDR2 are SSHAT and FNYEAQ (reference sequence). This CDR3 spans 15 amino acids.

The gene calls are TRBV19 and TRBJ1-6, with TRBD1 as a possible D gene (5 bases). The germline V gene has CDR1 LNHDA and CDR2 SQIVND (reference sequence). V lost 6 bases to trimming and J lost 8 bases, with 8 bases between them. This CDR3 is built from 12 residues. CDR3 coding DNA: TGTGCCAGTAGGGAGGGGTATTCACCCCTCCACTTT. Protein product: CASREGYSPLHF.

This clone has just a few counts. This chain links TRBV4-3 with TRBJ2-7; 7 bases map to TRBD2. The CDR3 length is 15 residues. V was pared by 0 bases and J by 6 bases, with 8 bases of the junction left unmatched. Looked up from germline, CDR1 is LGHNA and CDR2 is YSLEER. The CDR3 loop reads CASSQDVTTGGEQYF. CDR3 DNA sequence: TGCGCCAGCAGCCAAGATGTGACCACGGGAGGCGAGCAGTACTTC.

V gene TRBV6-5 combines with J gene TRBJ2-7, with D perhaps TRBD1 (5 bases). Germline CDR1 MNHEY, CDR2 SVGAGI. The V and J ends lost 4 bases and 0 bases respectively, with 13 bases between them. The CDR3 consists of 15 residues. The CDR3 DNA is TGTGCCAGCAGTTTCTCCCAACAGGCCTCCTACGAGCAGTACTTC. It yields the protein CASSFSQQASYEQYF.